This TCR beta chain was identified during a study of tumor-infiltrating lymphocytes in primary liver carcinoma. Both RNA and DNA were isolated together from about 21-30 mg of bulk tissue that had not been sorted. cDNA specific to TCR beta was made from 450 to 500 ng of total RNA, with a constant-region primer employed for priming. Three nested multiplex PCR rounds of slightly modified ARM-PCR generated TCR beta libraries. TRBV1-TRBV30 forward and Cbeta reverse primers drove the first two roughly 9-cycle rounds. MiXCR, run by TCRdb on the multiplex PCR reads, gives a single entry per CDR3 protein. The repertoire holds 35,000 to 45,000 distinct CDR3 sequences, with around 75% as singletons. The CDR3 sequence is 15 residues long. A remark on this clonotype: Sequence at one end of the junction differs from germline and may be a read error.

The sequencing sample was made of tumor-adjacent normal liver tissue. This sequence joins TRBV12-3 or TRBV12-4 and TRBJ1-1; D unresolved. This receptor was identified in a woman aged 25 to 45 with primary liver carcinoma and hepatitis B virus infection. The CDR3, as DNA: TGTGACAGCAGTTTAGCTGGGCCCTTGAACACTGAGGCTTTCTTT. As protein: CDSSLAGPLNTEAFF.